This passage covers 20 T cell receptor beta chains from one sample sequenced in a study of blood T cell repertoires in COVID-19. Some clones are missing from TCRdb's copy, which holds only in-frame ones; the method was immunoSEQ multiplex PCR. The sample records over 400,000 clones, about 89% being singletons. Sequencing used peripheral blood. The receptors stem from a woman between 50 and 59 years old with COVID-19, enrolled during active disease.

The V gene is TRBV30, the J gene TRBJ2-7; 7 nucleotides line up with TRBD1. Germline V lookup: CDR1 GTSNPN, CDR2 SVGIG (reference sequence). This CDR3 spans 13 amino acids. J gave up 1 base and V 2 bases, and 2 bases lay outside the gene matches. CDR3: CAWSRGLSYEQYF. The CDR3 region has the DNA TGTGCCTGGAGTAGGGGGCTATCCTACGAGCAGTACTTC.

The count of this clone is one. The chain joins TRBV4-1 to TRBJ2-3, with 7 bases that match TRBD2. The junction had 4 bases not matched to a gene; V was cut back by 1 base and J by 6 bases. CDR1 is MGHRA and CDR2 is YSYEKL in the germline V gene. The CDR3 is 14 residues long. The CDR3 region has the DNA TGCGCCAGCAGCCAAGGAGACGGGGGGGATACGCAGTATTTT. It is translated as CASSQGDGGDTQYF.

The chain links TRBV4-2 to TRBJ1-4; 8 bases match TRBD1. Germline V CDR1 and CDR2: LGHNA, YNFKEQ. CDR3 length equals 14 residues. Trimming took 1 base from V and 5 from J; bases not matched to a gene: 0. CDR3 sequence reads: CASSQGQGNEKLFF. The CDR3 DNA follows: TGTGCCAGCAGCCAAGGACAGGGGAATGAAAAACTGTTTTTT.

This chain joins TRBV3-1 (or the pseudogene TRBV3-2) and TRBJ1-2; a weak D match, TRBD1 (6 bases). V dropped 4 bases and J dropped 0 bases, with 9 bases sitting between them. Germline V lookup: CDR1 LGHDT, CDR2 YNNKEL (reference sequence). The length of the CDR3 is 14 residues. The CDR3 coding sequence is TGTGCCAGCAGCCGGACAGTCCCTAACTATGGCTACACCTTC. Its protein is CASSRTVPNYGYTF.

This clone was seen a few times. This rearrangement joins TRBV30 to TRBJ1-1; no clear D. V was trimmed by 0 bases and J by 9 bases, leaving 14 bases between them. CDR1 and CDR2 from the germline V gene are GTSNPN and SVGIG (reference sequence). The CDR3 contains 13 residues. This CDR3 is CAWSVLEAVKAFF. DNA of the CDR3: TGTGCCTGGAGTGTACTCGAGGCCGTAAAAGCTTTCTTT. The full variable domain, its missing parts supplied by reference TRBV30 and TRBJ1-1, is SQTIHQWPATLVQPVGSPLSLECTVEGTSNPNLYWYRQAAGRGLQLLFYSVGIGQISSEVPQNLSASRPQDRQFILSSKKLLLSDSGFYLCAWSVLEAVKAFFGQGTRLTVV.

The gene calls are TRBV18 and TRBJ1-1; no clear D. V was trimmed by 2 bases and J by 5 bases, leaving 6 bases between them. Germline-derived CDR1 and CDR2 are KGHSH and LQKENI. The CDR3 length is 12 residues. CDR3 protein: CASSPYGTEAFF. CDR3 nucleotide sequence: TGTGCCAGCTCACCATACGGGACTGAAGCTTTCTTT.

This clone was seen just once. CDR3 DNA sequence: TGTGCCAGCAGCTTACACAGGGGGAGCGACGAGCAGTACTTC. This gives the protein CASSLHRGSDEQYF. This chain connects TRBV11-3 to TRBJ2-7; TRBD1 aligns across 8 bases. Germline V lookup: CDR1 SGHNT, CDR2 YENEEA. Trimming cost V 2 bases and J 5 bases; bases outside gene matches: 5. The CDR3 is 14 residues long. Supplemented by reference TRBV11-3 and TRBJ2-7, the full variable domain reads EAGVVQSPRYKIIEKKQPVAFWCNPISGHNTLYWYLQNLGQGPELLIRYENEEAVDDSQLPKDRFSAERLKGVDSTLKIQPAELGDSAVYLCASSLHRGSDEQYFGPGTRLTVT.

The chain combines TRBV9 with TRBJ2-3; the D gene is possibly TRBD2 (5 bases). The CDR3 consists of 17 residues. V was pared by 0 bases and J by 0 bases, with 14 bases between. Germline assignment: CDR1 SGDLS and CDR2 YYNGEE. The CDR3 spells CASSVEGSRASTDTQYF. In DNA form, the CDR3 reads TGTGCCAGCAGCGTAGAAGGCTCGCGGGCTAGCACAGATACGCAGTATTTT.

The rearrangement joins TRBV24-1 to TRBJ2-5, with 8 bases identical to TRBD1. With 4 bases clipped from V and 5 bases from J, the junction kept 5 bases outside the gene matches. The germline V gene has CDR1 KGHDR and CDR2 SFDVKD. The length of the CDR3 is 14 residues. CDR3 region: CATSDRRQGETQYF. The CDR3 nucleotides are TGTGCCACCAGTGACCGACGACAGGGGGAGACCCAGTACTTC.

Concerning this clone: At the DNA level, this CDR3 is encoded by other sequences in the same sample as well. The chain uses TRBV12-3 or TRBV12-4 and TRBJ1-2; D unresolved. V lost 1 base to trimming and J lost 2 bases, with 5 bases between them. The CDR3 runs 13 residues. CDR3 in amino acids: CASSLGGNYGYTF. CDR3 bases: TGTGCCAGCAGTTTAGGAGGGAACTATGGCTACACCTTC.

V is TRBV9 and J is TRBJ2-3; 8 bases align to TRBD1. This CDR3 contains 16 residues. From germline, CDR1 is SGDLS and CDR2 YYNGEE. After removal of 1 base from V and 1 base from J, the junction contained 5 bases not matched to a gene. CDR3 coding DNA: TGTGCCAGCAGCGTATCGACAGGGGCTGGCACAGATACGCAGTATTTT. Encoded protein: CASSVSTGAGTDTQYF. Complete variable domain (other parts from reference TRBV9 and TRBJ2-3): DSGVTQTPKHLITATGQRVTLRCSPRSGDLSVYWYQQSLDQGLQFLIQYYNGEERAKGNILERFSAQQFPDLHSELNLSSLELGDSALYFCASSVSTGAGTDTQYFGPGTRLTVL.

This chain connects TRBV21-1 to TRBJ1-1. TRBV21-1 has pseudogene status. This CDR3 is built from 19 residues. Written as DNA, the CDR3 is TGTGCCAGCAGCAAAAAAATGAGTAAGGAGGGTCCCATGAACACTGAAGCTTTCTTT. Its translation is CASSKKMSKEGPMNTEAFF.

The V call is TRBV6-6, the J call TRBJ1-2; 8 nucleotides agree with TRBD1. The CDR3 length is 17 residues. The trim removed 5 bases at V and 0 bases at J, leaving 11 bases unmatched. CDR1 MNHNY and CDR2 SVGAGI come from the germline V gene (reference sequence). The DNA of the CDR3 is TGTGCCAGCAGTCTTACCGGACAGGGAAAAGCTAACTATGGCTACACCTTC. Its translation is CASSLTGQGKANYGYTF.

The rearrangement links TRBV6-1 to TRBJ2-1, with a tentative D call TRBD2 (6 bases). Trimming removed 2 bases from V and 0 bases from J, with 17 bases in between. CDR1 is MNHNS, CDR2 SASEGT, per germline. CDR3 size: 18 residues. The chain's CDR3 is CASSEWDSRRSSYNEQFF. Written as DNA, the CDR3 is TGTGCCAGCAGTGAATGGGACTCCCGCCGGAGCTCCTACAATGAGCAGTTCTTC.

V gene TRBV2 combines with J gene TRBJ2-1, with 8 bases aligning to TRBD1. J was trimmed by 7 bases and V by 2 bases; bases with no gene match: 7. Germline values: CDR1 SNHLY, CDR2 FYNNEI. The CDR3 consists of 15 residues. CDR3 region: CASSEWQGARNEQFF. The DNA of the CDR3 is TGTGCCAGCAGTGAATGGCAGGGGGCGCGGAATGAGCAGTTCTTC.

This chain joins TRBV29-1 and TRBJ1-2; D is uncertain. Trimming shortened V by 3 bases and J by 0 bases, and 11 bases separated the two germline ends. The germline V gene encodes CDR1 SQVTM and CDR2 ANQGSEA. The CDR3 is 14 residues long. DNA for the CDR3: TGCAGCGTTGATGGTCCGGGAGCTAACTATGGCTACACCTTC. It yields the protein CSVDGPGANYGYTF.

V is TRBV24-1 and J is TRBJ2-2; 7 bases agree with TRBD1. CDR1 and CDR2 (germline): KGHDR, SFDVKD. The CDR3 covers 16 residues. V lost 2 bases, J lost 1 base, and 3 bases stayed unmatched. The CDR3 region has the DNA TGTGCCACCAGTGATTCGGGACAGAGGAACACCGGGGAGCTGTTTTTT. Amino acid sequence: CATSDSGQRNTGELFF.

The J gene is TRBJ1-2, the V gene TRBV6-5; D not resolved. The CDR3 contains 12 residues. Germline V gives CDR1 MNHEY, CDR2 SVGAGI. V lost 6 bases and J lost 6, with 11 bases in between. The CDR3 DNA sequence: TGTGCCAGCAGCGAGTGGGAGGATGGCTACACCTTC. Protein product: CASSEWEDGYTF.

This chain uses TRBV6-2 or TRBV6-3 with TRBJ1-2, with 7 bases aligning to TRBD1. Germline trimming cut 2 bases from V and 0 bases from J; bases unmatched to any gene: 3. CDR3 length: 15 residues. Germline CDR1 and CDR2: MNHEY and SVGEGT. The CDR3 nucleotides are TGTGCCAGCAGTTACCCCGGGACAGCTAACTATGGCTACACCTTC. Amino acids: CASSYPGTANYGYTF.

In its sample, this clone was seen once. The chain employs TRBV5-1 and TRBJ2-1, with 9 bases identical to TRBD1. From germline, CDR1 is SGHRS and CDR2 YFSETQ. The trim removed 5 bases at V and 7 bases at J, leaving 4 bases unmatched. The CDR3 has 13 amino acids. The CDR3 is CASRGQGKNEQFF. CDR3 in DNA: TGCGCCAGCAGGGGACAGGGTAAGAATGAGCAGTTCTTC.